The 21 T cell receptor beta chains reported below all come from one sample, sequenced in a study of T cells in women clearing cervical HPV infection. TCRdb's table, derived via immunoSEQ multiplex PCR, lists solely in-frame clones and lacks some. Here the sample table reports under 45,000 clones. Sequencing was done on a sample of blood buffy coat. All receptors derive from a woman aged 18 to 69 with a cervical HPV16 infection that either progressed to CIN3+ or cleared (not recorded which).

Remarks on this clone: The CDR3 goes on 3 residues after the read ends, and that part is filled in from the germline J gene. The V call is TRBV10-3, the J call TRBJ2-7; perhaps TRBD1 as D (6 bases). Trimming removed 3 bases at V and 3 bases at J, with 21 bases between. Germline V gene lookup returns CDR1 ENHRY and CDR2 SYGVKD. The CDR3 is made up of 17 amino acids. The CDR3 loop reads CAISDSGVGISLYEQYF. CDR3 DNA, as far as it was read: TGTGCCATCAGTGATTCAGGGGTCGGAATATCACTCTACGAG.

As concerns this clone: Read coverage stops 3 residues before the CDR3 terminus; the germline J gene supplies the remainder. The chain recombines TRBV19 with TRBJ1-5; D might be TRBD1 (6 bases). Germline CDR1 LNHDA, CDR2 SQIVND (reference sequence). V lost 7 bases and J 3 bases, leaving 16 bases between the germline ends. The CDR3 runs 15 residues. This chain's CDR3 is CASTDSDSFNQPQHF. CDR3 DNA (partial): TGTGCCAGTACGGACTCGGACAGCTTCAATCAGCCC.

On this clone: The read terminates 3 residues before the CDR3 end, so the remaining end is supplied by the germline J gene. The chain combines TRBV12-3 or TRBV12-4 with TRBJ2-1; 12 bases line up with TRBD2. J was trimmed by 0 bases and V by 6 bases; bases with no gene match: 6. The length of the CDR3 is 17 residues. CDR3 protein: CASSSLTSGSSYNEQFF. The sequenced CDR3 bases are TGTGCCAGCAGCTCCTTGACTAGCGGGAGCTCCTACAATGAG.

Notes on this clone: The CDR3 end lies 3 residues beyond the end of the read and is filled in from the germline J gene. The V and J genes are TRBV10-3 and TRBJ2-3; 11 nucleotides agree with TRBD2. The germline V gene has CDR1 ENHRY and CDR2 SYGVKD. After removal of 4 bases from V and 2 bases from J, the junction contained 5 bases not matched to a gene. The CDR3 has 16 residues. CDR3 DNA, as far as it was read: TGTGCCATCAGTGGGACTAGCGGGTCACACACAGATACG. Its translation: CAISGTSGSHTDT. Given in full, the CDR3 is CAISGTSGSHTDTQYF.

A remark on this clone: The DNA ends 3 residues before the CDR3 does, and the rest of the CDR3 is filled in from the germline J gene. This rearrangement joins TRBV11-2 to TRBJ2-7; D is possibly TRBD2 (6 bases). Germline loops: CDR1 SGHAT, CDR2 FQNNGV. The CDR3 spans 14 residues. The germline V and J ends were trimmed by 1 base and 5 bases, with 12 bases remaining between them. CDR3 DNA, as far as it was read: TGTGCCAGCAGCTTAGGGAGGGCAGCCCACGAG. Translated, it gives CASSLGRAAHE. The complete CDR3 sequence is CASSLGRAAHEQYF.

Turning to this clone: With the read ending 3 residues before the CDR3 end, the germline J gene is used to fill in that end. This chain connects TRBV5-4 to TRBJ2-5; 7 bases match TRBD1. After removal of 3 bases from V and 3 bases from J, the junction contained 11 bases not matched to a gene. CDR3 size: 16 residues. CDR1 SGHNT and CDR2 YYREEE come from the germline V gene (reference sequence). The CDR3 is CASSSPPGRGKETQYF. The CDR3 DNA, read in part, is TGTGCCAGCAGCTCACCCCCGGGCAGGGGGAAAGAGACC.

In regard to this clone: The read ends 3 residues before the CDR3 terminus; that terminus is restored from the germline J gene. The chain is built from TRBV5-1 and TRBJ2-1; 12 bases line up with TRBD2. The J segment lost 7 bases and the V segment lost 1 base, leaving 6 bases of the junction unmatched. CDR1 is SGHRS, CDR2 YFSETQ, per germline. The CDR3 is made up of 16 amino acids. The CDR3 here is CASSLTSGRPRNEQFF. CDR3 bases read: TGCGCCAGCAGCTTGACTAGCGGGAGGCCCAGGAATGAG.

On this clone itself: The read ends 3 residues early relative to the CDR3; the germline J gene fills the gap. This chain uses TRBV30 with TRBJ2-3; 8 bases fit TRBD2. With V trimmed by 2 bases and J by 5 bases, 9 bases remained unmatched. Germline CDR1 is GTSNPN and CDR2 is SVGIG (reference sequence). The CDR3 length is 15 residues. The chain's CDR3 is CAWSSSGGLLDTQYF. The part of the CDR3 DNA that was read is TGTGCCTGGAGTTCGAGCGGGGGATTATTAGATACG.

Of note for this clone: The read finishes 3 residues shy of the CDR3 end, and the germline J gene is used to complete it. The gene calls are TRBV20-1 and TRBJ1-2; 9 bases align to TRBD1. The CDR3 has 15 amino acids. Trimming cost V 0 bases and J 5 bases; bases outside gene matches: 7. Germline CDR1 DFQATT, CDR2 SNEGSKA (reference sequence). CDR3 sequence: CSARDLTGGSYGYTF. Partial CDR3 DNA: TGCAGTGCTAGAGATCTCACAGGGGGCTCATATGGC.

Details on this clone: The read gets to within 3 residues of the CDR3 end, and the germline J gene fills in the rest. V and J are TRBV7-9 and TRBJ1-4; D is unclear. CDR1 SEHNR and CDR2 FQNEAQ come from the germline V gene (reference sequence). Trimming removed 0 bases from V and 8 bases from J, with 7 bases in between. The CDR3 spans 13 residues. CDR3 residues: CASSLAFREKLFF. The covered CDR3 bases are TGTGCCAGCAGCTTAGCCTTTCGGGAAAAA. The entire variable domain, with the rest obtained from reference TRBV7-9 and TRBJ1-4, is as follows: DTGVSQNPRHKITKRGQNVTFRCDPISEHNRLYWYRQTLGQGPEFLTYFQNEAQLEKSRLLSDRFSAERPKGSFSTLEIQRTEQGDSAMYLCASSLAFREKLFFGSGTQLSVL.

To note about this clone: The CDR3 is cut off 3 residues early in the read; its end comes from the germline J gene. The rearrangement uses TRBV7-9 and TRBJ2-1, with D hard to call. Deletions cut 1 base from V and 7 bases from J, with 5 bases between. CDR1 SEHNR and CDR2 FQNEAQ come from the germline V gene (reference sequence). This CDR3 is 12 amino acids long. The DNA read from the CDR3 is TGTGCCAGCAGCTTAGGGGCGAATGAG. This sequence encodes CASSLGANE. The CDR3 as a whole reads CASSLGANEQFF.

Notes on this clone: The read falls 3 residues short of the CDR3 end, and the missing part is taken from the germline J gene. The chain recombines TRBV18 with TRBJ2-2, with TRBD1 identical over 9 bases. The junction had 3 bases not matched to a gene; V was cut back by 6 bases and J by 4 bases. CDR1 and CDR2 from the germline V gene are KGHSH and LQKENI. The CDR3 contains 14 residues. Incomplete CDR3 DNA: TGTGCCAGCTCGGGACAGGGAAGCACCGGGGAG. Its protein product is CASSGQGSTGE. The whole CDR3 region reads CASSGQGSTGELFF.

In the case of this clone: With the read ending 3 residues before the CDR3 end, the germline J gene is used to fill in that end. This chain links TRBV10-3 with TRBJ2-1, with 7 bases matching TRBD1. Germline CDR1 is ENHRY and CDR2 is SYGVKD. The CDR3 has 16 amino acids. The J segment lost 8 bases and the V segment lost 4 bases, leaving 14 bases of the junction unmatched. Partial CDR3 DNA: TGTGCCATCAGTGGCTCCGGGACAGAGGCCTCATATGAG. Translating gives CAISGSGTEASYE. The full-length CDR3 reads as CAISGSGTEASYEQFF.

Of note for this clone: The DNA ends 3 residues before the CDR3 does, and the rest of the CDR3 is filled in from the germline J gene. V is TRBV20-1 and J is TRBJ2-7, with 10 bases that match TRBD1. The CDR3 length is 15 residues. V trimming: 5 bases; J trimming: 1 base; junction bases outside the gene matches: 8. Germline V gene data show CDR1 as DFQATT and CDR2 as SNEGSKA (reference sequence). The chain's CDR3 is CSARNRDRGSYEQYF. The DNA read from the CDR3 is TGCAGTGCTCGAAACCGGGACAGGGGTTCCTACGAG.

A note on this clone: The sequenced fragment ends 3 residues before the CDR3 boundary, so the rest is inferred from the germline J gene. The chain combines TRBV6-4 with TRBJ2-1, with TRBD2 matching 13 bases. V was clipped by 0 bases and J by 4 bases; unmatched bases: 0. The germline V gene encodes CDR1 MRHNA and CDR2 SNTAGT. This CDR3 spans 16 amino acids. The CDR3 bases that were read are TGTGCCAGCAGTGACTCGGGACTAGCGGGATACAATGAG. It codes for CASSDSGLAGYNE. The entire CDR3 is CASSDSGLAGYNEQFF.

A note on this clone: The read finishes 3 residues shy of the CDR3 end, and the germline J gene is used to complete it. The genes are TRBV11-2 and TRBJ2-5; 7 nucleotides line up with TRBD1. Germline V gene data show CDR1 as SGHAT and CDR2 as FQNNGV. Unmatched junction bases numbered 7, after V lost 5 bases and J lost 1 base. This CDR3 has 15 amino acids. The CDR3 here is CASSPWDSTQETQYF. The CDR3 DNA, read in part, is TGTGCCAGCAGCCCCTGGGACAGCACCCAAGAGACC. The full variable domain, completed using reference TRBV11-2 and TRBJ2-5, is EAGVAQSPRYKIIEKRQSVAFWCNPISGHATLYWYQQILGQGPKLLIQFQNNGVVDDSQLPKDRFSAERLKGVDSTLKIQPAKLEDSAVYLCASSPWDSTQETQYFGPGTRLLVL.

Concerning this clone itself: Sequencing ends 3 residues short of the CDR3 end; the germline J gene provides the rest. The rearrangement joins TRBV5-1 to TRBJ2-3; D gene uncertain. The CDR3 covers 15 residues. V was clipped by 6 bases and J by 1 base, with 15 bases between them. The V gene's germline CDR1 is SGHRS and CDR2 YFSETQ. Partial CDR3 DNA: TGCGCCAGCAAATTGAGAGTTAAGGGCACAGATACG. Translated: CASKLRVKGTDT. The whole CDR3 reads CASKLRVKGTDTQYF.

For this clone: The read finishes 3 residues shy of the CDR3 end, and the germline J gene is used to complete it. The chain employs TRBV5-1 and TRBJ2-7; 9 bases fit TRBD2. The CDR3 is 15 amino acids. CDR1 and CDR2 (germline): SGHRS, YFSETQ. With V trimmed by 4 bases and J by 6 bases, 11 bases remained unmatched. The CDR3 sequence: CASSPGNSGSGEQYF. Partial CDR3 DNA: TGCGCCAGCAGCCCTGGAAATAGCGGGAGTGGCGAG.

This CDR3 is CASSSQQGADYGYTF. CDR3 DNA (partial): TGTGCCAGCAGCTCGCAACAGGGGGCGGACTATGGC. The chain links TRBV5-4 to TRBJ1-2, with 9 bases that match TRBD1. The missing CDR3 end, 3 residues past where the read stops, is filled in from the germline J gene. CDR1 and CDR2 (germline): SGHNT, YYREEE (reference sequence). CDR3 length: 15 amino acids. The V segment lost 3 bases and the J segment 3 bases; nucleotides outside the gene matches: 6.

Comment on this clone: The CDR3 extends 3 residues past the end of the read, so its final part is completed from the germline J gene. The V and J genes are TRBV16 and TRBJ1-2, with D maybe TRBD1 (6 bases). Germline assignment: CDR1 KGHSY and CDR2 FQNENV. The CDR3 covers 15 residues. The ends were cut back, 3 bases at V and 4 bases at J, with 15 bases in the middle. The CDR3 bases that were read are TGTGCCAGCAGCCAGTCCGGCGGGGGCGGCTATGGC. It yields the protein CASSQSGGGGYG. The full CDR3 sequence reads CASSQSGGGGYGYTF.

Comment on this clone: Read sequence stops 3 residues before the CDR3 end, and the germline J gene provides the missing end. The gene calls are TRBV7-3 and TRBJ2-1; 12 bases fit TRBD2. With 5 bases clipped from V and 8 bases from J, the junction kept 10 bases outside the gene matches. Germline V gene lookup returns CDR1 SGHTA and CDR2 FQGTGA. There are 16 residues in the CDR3. The CDR3 here is CASSPPPSGGADEQFF. CDR3 DNA, as far as it was read: TGTGCCAGCAGCCCTCCCCCTAGCGGGGGGGCGGATGAG.